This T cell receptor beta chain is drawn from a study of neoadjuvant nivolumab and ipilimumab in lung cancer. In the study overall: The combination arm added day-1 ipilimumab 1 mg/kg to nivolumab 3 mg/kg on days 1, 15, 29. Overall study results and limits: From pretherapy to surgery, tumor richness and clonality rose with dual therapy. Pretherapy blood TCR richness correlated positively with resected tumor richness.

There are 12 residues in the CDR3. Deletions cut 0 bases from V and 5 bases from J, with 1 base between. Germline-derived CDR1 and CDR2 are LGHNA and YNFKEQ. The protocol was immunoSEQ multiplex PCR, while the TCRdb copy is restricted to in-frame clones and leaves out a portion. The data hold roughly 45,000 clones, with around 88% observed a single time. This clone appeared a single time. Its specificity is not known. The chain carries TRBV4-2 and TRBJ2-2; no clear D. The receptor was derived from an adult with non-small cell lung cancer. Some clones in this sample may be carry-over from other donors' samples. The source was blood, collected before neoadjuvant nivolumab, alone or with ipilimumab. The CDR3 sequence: CASSQETGELFF. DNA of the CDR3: TGTGCCAGCAGCCAAGAGACCGGGGAGCTGTTTTTT.